Here is one TCR beta chain with its context. Its target is unknown. This entry comes from a study of vaccination effects on CD4 cells after COVID-19. Antigen-specific CD4+ T cells expanded by the ViraFEST assay with viral peptide pools were then sequenced. Researchers isolated CD4+ T cells once approximately eleven days of culture had elapsed. Each participant received a vaccine that was either BNT162b2 or mRNA-1273, given as two doses. Clones were read by immunoSEQ multiplex PCR, and TCRdb kept only the in-frame ones, dropping some. The sample contains approximately 28,000 clones, roughly 71% of which appear only once. Germline lookup yields CDR1 SQVTM and CDR2 ANQGSEA. The CDR3 has 13 residues. Deletions cut 7 bases from V and 0 bases from J, with 12 bases between.

The specimen comprised CD4+ T cells from PBMCs cultured with HCoV-NL63 spike peptides, sampled after COVID-19 vaccination. This chain joins TRBV29-1 and TRBJ2-5; D might be TRBD2 (6 bases). The sequence was obtained from a human donor who received a COVID-19 vaccine. CDR3 bases: TGCAGCGCCTCCGGGAGCAACCAAGAGACCCAGTACTTC. This codes for CSASGSNQETQYF.